The T cell receptor beta chain described here comes from a study of T cell responses to AZD1222 COVID-19 vaccine. The CDR3 spans 18 residues. In germline, CDR1 is SGHRS, CDR2 YFSETQ. The trim removed 0 bases at V and 0 bases at J, leaving 7 bases unmatched. Sequencing was performed with immunoSEQ multiplex PCR; in TCRdb, only in-frame clones are kept and a portion is missing. The data hold about 120,000 clones, with 85% to 95% observed a single time. The V gene is TRBV5-1, the J gene TRBJ2-1; TRBD1 aligns across 9 bases. The source of this sequence is an adult in good health. This sample comprised peripheral blood, obtained on day 0 of AZD1222 vaccination. CDR3 DNA sequence: TGCGCCAGCAGCTTGGGCGGGACAGGGTCAAGCTCCTACAATGAGCAGTTCTTC. It yields the protein CASSLGGTGSSSYNEQFF.